What follows are 3 T cell receptor beta chains derived from one specimen sequenced in a study of blood T cell repertoires in COVID-19. This table comes from immunoSEQ multiplex PCR, and its TCRdb copy is limited to in-frame clones, with some not included. The sample has 68,000 or so clones, approximately 90% seen once. What was sequenced was peripheral blood. These receptors all stem from an older woman with acute or convalescent COVID-19.

The V call is TRBV6-6, the J call TRBJ2-1, with D possibly TRBD2 on 7 matching bases. The ends were cut back, 6 bases at V and 4 bases at J, with 19 bases in the middle. CDR3 size: 16 residues. Germline-derived CDR1 and CDR2 are MNHNY and SVGAGI (reference sequence). CDR3 sequence (DNA): TGTGCCAGCAGCAGAGGGGGGACTAATCCATACAATGAGCAGTTCTTC. This sequence encodes CASSRGGTNPYNEQFF.

The V and J genes are TRBV6-5 and TRBJ1-2, with TRBD1 matching over 9 bases. The trim removed 6 bases at V and 5 bases at J, leaving 4 bases unmatched. CDR1 and CDR2 (germline): MNHEY, SVGAGI. The CDR3 sequence is 13 residues long. The DNA for the CDR3 is TGTGCCAGCAGCGGACAGGGGAAGTATGGCTACACCTTC. Protein sequence: CASSGQGKYGYTF.

The rearrangement uses TRBV5-1 and TRBJ1-1; 7 nucleotides agree with TRBD1. CDR1 is SGHRS and CDR2 is YFSETQ in the germline V gene. The CDR3 sequence is 15 residues long. J lost 1 base, V lost 0 bases, and 3 bases had no gene match. The CDR3 sequence is CASSLGGTANTEAFF. The CDR3, as DNA: TGCGCCAGCAGCTTGGGTGGGACAGCGAACACTGAAGCTTTCTTT.